The rows below give T cell receptor beta chains drawn from one sample of a study of T cell responses to AZD1222 COVID-19 vaccine. TCRdb keeps only in-frame clones here, not all; method: immunoSEQ multiplex PCR. The sample holds around 96,000 clones, around 84% seen once. The sample here was peripheral blood, taken 28 days after the second AZD1222 dose. The receptor set was obtained from an adult who received the AZD1222 COVID-19 vaccine. Both conserved end residues are part of each CDR3. Fields, in order: clone size, V gene, D gene, J gene, CDR3 protein, CDR3 DNA. A D gene is named only where the DNA matches it firmly. A row's size may be missing; if present it is once, few, many or a size class.

size: -; V: TRBV28; D: TRBD1; J: TRBJ1-5; CDR3: CASSLPRQGDAQPQHF; DNA: TGTGCCAGCAGTTTACCCCGACAGGGGGACGCTCAGCCCCAGCATTTT
size: -; V: TRBV7-2; D: -; J: TRBJ2-7; CDR3: CASSPRIEGVKYF; DNA: TGTGCCAGCAGCCCAAGAATCGAAGGCGTAAAGTACTTC
size: -; V: TRBV15; D: TRBD2; J: TRBJ2-1; CDR3: CATSRALGVAGGPDEQFF; DNA: TGTGCCACCAGCAGAGCGTTGGGGGTAGCGGGGGGGCCCGATGAGCAGTTCTTC
size: -; V: TRBV9; D: -; J: TRBJ1-6; CDR3: CASSPGGGPYNSPLHF; DNA: TGTGCCAGCAGCCCCGGGGGGGGCCCCTATAATTCACCCCTCCACTTT
size: -; V: TRBV14; D: TRBD2; J: TRBJ2-1; CDR3: CASSPISGGGRADQFF; DNA: TGTGCCAGCAGCCCCATATCTGGAGGCGGGAGGGCCGACCAGTTCTTC
size: -; V: TRBV18; D: -; J: TRBJ2-2; CDR3: CASSPGHANTGELFF; DNA: TGTGCCAGCTCACCGGGACACGCGAACACCGGGGAGCTGTTTTTT
size: -; V: TRBV5-4; D: -; J: TRBJ1-1; CDR3: CASSRVGYTEAFF; DNA: TGTGCCAGCAGCCGAGTAGGGTACACTGAAGCTTTCTTT
size: -; V: TRBV7-2; D: -; J: TRBJ1-1; CDR3: CASSQGSNTEAFF; DNA: TGTGCCAGCAGTCAAGGGTCGAACACTGAAGCTTTCTTT
size: -; V: TRBV30; D: -; J: TRBJ1-1; CDR3: CAWSVGAVGAFF; DNA: TGTGCCTGGAGTGTAGGGGCGGTGGGAGCTTTCTTT
size: -; V: TRBV29-1; D: -; J: TRBJ2-2; CDR3: CSVPEEGGNTGELFF; DNA: TGCAGCGTTCCGGAGGAGGGAGGGAACACCGGGGAGCTGTTTTTT
size: -; V: TRBV6-6; D: -; J: TRBJ1-2; CDR3: CASSYEGREYGYTF; DNA: TGTGCCAGCAGTTATGAGGGCAGGGAATATGGCTACACCTTC
size: -; V: TRBV6-5; D: -; J: TRBJ2-1; CDR3: CASSYSGGRGYNEQFF; DNA: TGTGCCAGCAGTTACTCTGGGGGTCGGGGCTACAATGAGCAGTTCTTC
size: -; V: TRBV6-2/TRBV6-3; D: -; J: TRBJ2-7; CDR3: CASSFGGNEQYF; DNA: TGTGCCAGCAGTTTTGGCGGGAACGAGCAGTACTTC
size: few; V: TRBV7-9; D: TRBD1; J: TRBJ1-6; CDR3: CASSRQGSYNSPLHF; DNA: TGTGCCAGCAGCCGACAGGGTTCCTATAATTCACCCCTCCACTTT
size: -; V: TRBV6-1; D: -; J: TRBJ2-1; CDR3: CASSESGSSYNEQFF; DNA: TGTGCCAGCAGTGAATCTGGCAGCTCCTACAATGAGCAGTTCTTC
size: -; V: TRBV6-2/TRBV6-3; D: -; J: TRBJ2-2; CDR3: CASSPVVAVNTGELFF; DNA: TGTGCCAGCAGTCCCGTGGTAGCGGTGAACACCGGGGAGCTGTTTTTT
size: -; V: TRBV28; D: TRBD1; J: TRBJ1-2; CDR3: CASRIGGQGVLTYGYTF; DNA: TGTGCCAGCAGGATTGGGGGACAGGGGGTACTTACCTATGGCTACACCTTC
size: -; V: TRBV2; D: TRBD2; J: TRBJ2-5; CDR3: CASSLGLAGAGAETQYF; DNA: TGTGCCAGCAGCCTGGGACTAGCGGGGGCCGGCGCGGAGACCCAGTACTTC
size: -; V: TRBV2; D: -; J: TRBJ2-2; CDR3: CASSEGGYTTGELFF; DNA: TGTGCCAGCAGTGAAGGGGGTTATACCACCGGGGAGCTGTTTTTT
size: -; V: TRBV7-3; D: -; J: TRBJ1-1; CDR3: CASSLPGPNTEAFF; DNA: TGTGCCAGCAGCTTACCAGGGCCCAACACTGAAGCTTTCTTT
size: -; V: TRBV3-1/TRBV3-2; D: TRBD2; J: TRBJ2-1; CDR3: CASSQDENSGHSYNEQFF; DNA: TGTGCCAGCAGCCAAGATGAGAATAGCGGGCACTCCTACAATGAGCAGTTCTTC
size: -; V: TRBV5-1; D: -; J: TRBJ2-6; CDR3: CASSLTGVLSAGANVLTF; DNA: TGCGCCAGCAGCTTGACAGGAGTCCTCTCGGCTGGGGCCAACGTCCTGACTTTC
size: -; V: TRBV11-2; D: TRBD1; J: TRBJ1-1; CDR3: CASSFVGQGTEAFF; DNA: TGTGCCAGCAGCTTCGTGGGACAGGGGACTGAAGCTTTCTTT
size: -; V: TRBV6-1; D: -; J: TRBJ1-1; CDR3: CASSDRTRGDTEAFF; DNA: TGTGCCAGCAGTGATAGAACACGGGGGGACACTGAAGCTTTCTTT
size: -; V: TRBV7-6; D: TRBD1; J: TRBJ2-1; CDR3: CASSSGTGHNEQFF; DNA: TGTGCCAGCAGCTCAGGGACAGGGCACAATGAGCAGTTCTTC
size: -; V: TRBV28; D: TRBD1; J: TRBJ1-2; CDR3: CASSLGTGGYTF; DNA: TGTGCCAGCAGTTTAGGGACAGGCGGCTACACCTTC
size: -; V: TRBV19; D: -; J: TRBJ1-2; CDR3: CASSITGSNYGYTF; DNA: TGTGCCAGTAGTATTACGGGCAGCAACTATGGCTACACCTTC